Included here is one T cell receptor beta chain sequence, with context. This record belongs to a study of control samples from healthy donors and cancer patients. Measured with immunoSEQ multiplex PCR; TCRdb has only the in-frame clones, and not every one. The profile shows 150,000 or so clones, roughly 94% of them singletons. CDR1 and CDR2 from the germline V gene are SGHAT and FQNNGV. V dropped 8 bases and J dropped 3 bases, with 18 bases sitting between them. There are 15 residues in the CDR3. Specimen: blood. The sequence came from a middle-aged man in good health. The rearrangement joins TRBV11-2 to TRBJ2-3; D call uncertain. CDR3 in amino acids: CASYRAAANTDTQYF. The CDR3 nucleotides read TGTGCCAGCTACCGGGCGGCAGCCAATACAGATACGCAGTATTTT.